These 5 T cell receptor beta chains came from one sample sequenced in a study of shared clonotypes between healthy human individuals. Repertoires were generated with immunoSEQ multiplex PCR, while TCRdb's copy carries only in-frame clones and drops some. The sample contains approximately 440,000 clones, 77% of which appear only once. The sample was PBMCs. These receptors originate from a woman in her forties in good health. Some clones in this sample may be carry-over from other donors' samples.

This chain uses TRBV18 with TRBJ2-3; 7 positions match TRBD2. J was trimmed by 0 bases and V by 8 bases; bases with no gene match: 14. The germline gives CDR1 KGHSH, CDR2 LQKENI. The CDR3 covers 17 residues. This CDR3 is CASHRRTGGLSTDTQYF. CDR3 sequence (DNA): TGTGCCAGCCACCGACGGACGGGGGGTTTGAGCACAGATACGCAGTATTTT.

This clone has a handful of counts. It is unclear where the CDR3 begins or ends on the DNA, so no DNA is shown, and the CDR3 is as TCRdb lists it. The CDR3 loop reads CASSSPPVAGGSYF. This chain uses TRBV28 with TRBJ2-7; no check of the table's D call, TRBD2, against the DNA was made. A total of 14 residues make up the CDR3, ends included. The germline CDR1 and CDR2 sequences are MDHEN and SYDVKM.

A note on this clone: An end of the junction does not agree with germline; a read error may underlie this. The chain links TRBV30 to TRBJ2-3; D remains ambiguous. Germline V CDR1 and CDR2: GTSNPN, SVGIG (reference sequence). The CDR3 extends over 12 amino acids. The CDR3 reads CARSASTDTQYF. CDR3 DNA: TGTGCCAGGAGCGCGAGCACAGATACGCAGTATTTT.

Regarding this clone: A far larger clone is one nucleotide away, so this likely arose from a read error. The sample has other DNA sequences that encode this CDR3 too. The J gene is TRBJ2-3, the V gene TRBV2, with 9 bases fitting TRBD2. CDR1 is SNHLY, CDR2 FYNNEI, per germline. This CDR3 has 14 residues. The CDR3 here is CASEAGGLTDTQYF. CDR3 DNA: TGCGCCAGCGAAGCGGGAGGACTCACAGATACGCAGTATTTT.

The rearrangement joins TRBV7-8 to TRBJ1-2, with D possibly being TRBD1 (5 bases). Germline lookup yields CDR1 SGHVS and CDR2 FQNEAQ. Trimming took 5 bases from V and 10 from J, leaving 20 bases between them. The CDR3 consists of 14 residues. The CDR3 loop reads CASSPGAANFLYTF. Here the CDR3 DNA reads TGTGCCAGCAGCCCCGGGGCAGCGAATTTCCTCTACACCTTC.